These 22 T cell receptor beta chains were all obtained from the same sample, sequenced in a study of response to subunit inactivated influenza vaccine. TCRdb re-derived calls from the RT-PCR reads in MiXCR, one entry per CDR3 protein. The sample yields approximately 160,000 distinct CDR3 sequences, over 8.5% seen once. Sample: CD8+ T cells sorted from PBMCs, taken 23 months after vaccination. The receptors here all came from a man aged 45-69 years who received an inactivated influenza vaccine.

This clonotype came up many times. The V and J genes are TRBV7-9 and TRBJ2-1, with 7 bases identical to TRBD2. The trim removed 1 base at V and 2 bases at J, leaving 2 bases unmatched. This CDR3 comprises 15 residues. Germline CDR1 is SEHNR and CDR2 is FQNEAQ (reference sequence). The CDR3 region has the DNA TGTGCCAGCAGCTTAGTTGCGGGGGCCTACAATGAGCAGTTCTTC. It translates to CASSLVAGAYNEQFF.

V and J are TRBV20-1 and TRBJ2-3; TRBD2 agrees at 8 bases. The CDR3 length is 16 residues. Germline trimming cut 3 bases from V and 0 bases from J; bases unmatched to any gene: 8. Germline values: CDR1 DFQATT, CDR2 SNEGSKA (reference sequence). CDR3 loop: CSARGGRSPSTDTQYF. The CDR3 DNA follows: TGCAGTGCTAGGGGCGGGAGGTCCCCTAGCACAGATACGCAGTATTTT.

This clonotype occurred a few times. V and J are TRBV7-9 and TRBJ2-3; TRBD2 matches 7 bases. Germline-derived CDR1 and CDR2 are SEHNR and FQNEAQ (reference sequence). The CDR3 has 15 amino acids. With V trimmed by 2 bases and J by 3 bases, 5 bases remained unmatched. The CDR3 here is CASSLIGAGTDTQYF. The CDR3 nucleotides read TGTGCCAGCAGCTTAATTGGAGCGGGGACAGATACGCAGTATTTT.

This clonotype was detected a few times. The rearrangement links TRBV5-1 to TRBJ1-5, with D perhaps TRBD1 (5 bases). The ends were cut back, 0 bases at V and 6 bases at J, with 16 bases in the middle. CDR1 and CDR2 from the germline V gene are SGHRS and YFSETQ. There are 16 residues in the CDR3. For the CDR3, the DNA is TGCGCCAGCAGCTTGGGGCAGGGAGGGGAGACTCAGCCCCAGCATTTT. It encodes CASSLGQGGETQPQHF.

Concerning this clonotype itself: A single base separates this from a much larger clone, so it may be a read error. The rearrangement uses TRBV28 and TRBJ2-1; 9 bases agree with TRBD2. V gave up 2 bases and J gave up 7 bases; unmatched junction bases: 6. The germline V gene has CDR1 MDHEN and CDR2 SYDVKM. The CDR3 totals 15 residues. Here the CDR3 reads CASSLMPAGGNEQFF. Written as DNA, the CDR3 is TGTGCCAGCAGTTTAATGCCAGCGGGAGGTAATGAGCAGTTCTTC.

The chain employs TRBV18 and TRBJ2-2, with no clear D. V was shortened by 4 bases and J by 11 bases, with 11 bases between the two germline ends. Germline V CDR1 and CDR2: KGHSH, LQKENI. The CDR3 totals 12 residues. The CDR3: CASSLSVSELFF. DNA for the CDR3: TGTGCCAGCTCACTTTCGGTCTCAGAGCTGTTTTTT.

This clonotype was recorded a few times. CDR3 coding DNA: TGTGCCAGCAGCGTTTGGACTAGCGACGCAGATACGCAGTATTTT. It is translated as CASSVWTSDADTQYF. V gene TRBV9 combines with J gene TRBJ2-3; TRBD2 aligns across 9 bases. This CDR3 is built from 15 residues. Germline assignment: CDR1 SGDLS and CDR2 YYNGEE. The V and J ends lost 2 bases and 4 bases, in that order; junction bases with no gene match: 5.

About this clonotype: This may stem from a read error, because a much larger clone lies one nucleotide away. The chain recombines TRBV20-1 with TRBJ1-5, with D maybe TRBD1 (5 bases). Germline V CDR1 and CDR2: DFQATT, SNEGSKA (reference sequence). There are 14 residues in the CDR3. V was shortened by 0 bases and J by 12 bases, with 18 bases between the two germline ends. CDR3: CSARDGGESRLQHF. In nucleotides, the CDR3 is TGCAGTGCTAGAGATGGGGGAGAGTCTCGGCTCCAGCATTTT.

The V call is TRBV4-1, the J call TRBJ1-4; no clear D. CDR1 is MGHRA, CDR2 YSYEKL, per germline. V was cut by 2 bases and J by 4 bases, with 17 bases left in between. The CDR3 is 17 residues long. CDR3 DNA sequence: TGCGCCAGCAGCCAAAATAACCTGTTGGGCGGTAATGAAAAACTGTTTTTT. The encoded protein is CASSQNNLLGGNEKLFF.

This clonotype was seen repeatedly, ten times or more. The genes are TRBV12-3 or TRBV12-4 and TRBJ2-7; weak D call: TRBD1 (5 bases). V was shortened by 3 bases and J by 3 bases, with 6 bases between the two germline ends. The CDR3 has 12 residues. In DNA, the CDR3 is TGTGCCAGCAGTTTGGACATCTACGAGCAGTACTTC. It codes for CASSLDIYEQYF.

This chain links TRBV9 with TRBJ2-3; D remains unclear. The CDR3 totals 14 residues. The V gene lost 4 bases and the J gene lost 2 bases, with 11 bases spanning the gap. CDR1 is SGDLS, CDR2 YYNGEE, per germline. CDR3 sequence: CASSPWTYTDTQYF. CDR3 in DNA: TGTGCCAGCAGCCCCTGGACGTACACAGATACGCAGTATTTT.

This clonotype was seen a handful of times. The chain recombines TRBV28 with TRBJ1-1; 9 nucleotides line up with TRBD1. The germline V gene encodes CDR1 MDHEN and CDR2 SYDVKM. The CDR3 runs to 16 residues. Trimming took 3 bases from V and 5 from J; bases not matched to a gene: 10. The CDR3 reads CASSFTYRGRGTEAFF. As DNA, the CDR3 is TGTGCCAGCAGTTTCACGTACAGGGGGCGCGGAACTGAAGCTTTCTTT.

This clonotype was seen a handful of times. The chain joins TRBV3-1 to TRBJ1-1, with TRBD1 matching over 7 bases. Germline V gene lookup returns CDR1 LGHDT and CDR2 YNNKEL (reference sequence). This CDR3 is 14 amino acids long. Trimming took 4 bases from V and 1 from J; bases not matched to a gene: 3. Here the CDR3 DNA reads TGTGCCAGCAGCCCTCGGACAGGGAACACTGAAGCTTTCTTT. It yields the protein CASSPRTGNTEAFF.

This clonotype was detected only a few times. This chain links TRBV7-7 with TRBJ2-5, with 10 bases matching TRBD1. In germline, CDR1 is SSHAT, CDR2 FNYEAQ (reference sequence). The CDR3 sequence is 15 residues long. The CDR3 region is CATSPGQGWGETQYF. CDR3 coding DNA: TGTGCTACGAGCCCGGGACAGGGGTGGGGAGAGACCCAGTACTTC.

V and J are TRBV28 and TRBJ2-3; the D is unclear. Germline values: CDR1 MDHEN, CDR2 SYDVKM. Between the trimmed V and J ends, which lost 6 bases and 2 bases, there was a span of 12 bases. This CDR3 has 14 residues. The CDR3 DNA is TGTGCCAGCAGGCCTCCCACTTACACAGATACGCAGTATTTT. Its translation: CASRPPTYTDTQYF. The whole variable domain, filled in from reference TRBV28 and TRBJ2-3, reads DVKVTQSSRYLVKRTGEKVFLECVQDMDHENMFWYRQDPGLGLRLIYFSYDVKMKEKGDIPEGYSVSREKKERFSLILESASTNQTSMYLCASRPPTYTDTQYFGPGTRLTVL.

This clonotype was counted a few times. The V call is TRBV7-6, the J call TRBJ2-1; D is undetermined. CDR3 length: 16 amino acids. V was cut by 10 bases and J by 5 bases, with 24 bases left in between. The germline CDR1 and CDR2 sequences are SGHVS and FNYEAQ. The CDR3 DNA reads TGTGCCACCCAAATTTATAGGCAGGTTAACGACAATGAGCAGTTCTTC. Amino acids: CATQIYRQVNDNEQFF.

This clonotype has ten or more counts. This chain connects TRBV4-3 to TRBJ2-7; TRBD1 matches at 10 bases. CDR3 length: 16 residues. CDR1 and CDR2 from the germline V gene are LGHNA and YSLEER. Germline trimming cut 0 bases from V and 4 bases from J; bases unmatched to any gene: 6. As DNA, the CDR3 is TGCGCCAGCAGCCAAGAGGGGACAGGGGCGTATTACGAGCAGTACTTC. Encoded protein: CASSQEGTGAYYEQYF.

The chain joins TRBV5-1 to TRBJ2-5, with D tentatively TRBD2 (6 bases). Trimming removed 5 bases at V and 4 bases at J, with 21 bases between. This CDR3 has 16 residues. The germline V gene has CDR1 SGHRS and CDR2 YFSETQ. DNA for the CDR3: TGCGCCAGCAGAGTCGGGGGTCGGTATGTTGTAGAGACCCAGTACTTC. Translated, it gives CASRVGGRYVVETQYF.

The J gene is TRBJ2-2, the V gene TRBV6-5; 8 bases align to TRBD2. CDR3 length: 12 residues. Germline CDR1 MNHEY, CDR2 SVGAGI. V lost 10 bases and J lost 6; bases outside the gene matches: 4. The CDR3 sequence is CATHGGAGELFF. DNA for the CDR3: TGTGCCACACACGGGGGGGCCGGGGAGCTGTTTTTT.

This clonotype was observed at least ten times. V and J are TRBV29-1 and TRBJ1-1, with 7 nucleotides matching TRBD1. The CDR3 spans 14 residues. After removal of 0 bases from V and 1 base from J, the junction contained 2 bases not matched to a gene. The germline CDR1 and CDR2 sequences are SQVTM and ANQGSEA. Here the CDR3 reads CSVEDRTGNTEAFF. CDR3 DNA sequence: TGCAGCGTTGAAGATAGGACAGGGAACACTGAAGCTTTCTTT.

This clonotype came up a few times. The CDR3 loop is CSARAGQGIYEQYF. CDR3 bases: TGCAGTGCTAGAGCGGGACAGGGGATTTACGAGCAGTACTTC. The chain employs TRBV20-1 and TRBJ2-7; 10 bases align to TRBD1. The CDR3 covers 14 residues. In germline, CDR1 is DFQATT, CDR2 SNEGSKA (reference sequence). Trimming removed 1 base from V and 4 bases from J; junction bases left unmatched: 4.

This clonotype was seen once. The rearrangement links TRBV4-1 to TRBJ1-4; 11 bases match TRBD1. The germline V gene encodes CDR1 MGHRA and CDR2 YSYEKL. The CDR3 totals 17 residues. V shed 0 bases and J 2 bases; nucleotides not matched to a gene: 2. In nucleotides, the CDR3 is TGCGCCAGCAGCCAAGACGGGACAGGGGGGACTAATGAAAAACTGTTTTTT. As protein: CASSQDGTGGTNEKLFF.